The clone carrying this T cell receptor beta chain has more than one count but fewer than ten. This record belongs to a study of blood T cell repertoires in COVID-19. Across the whole study: Both acute and convalescent COVID-19 samples were obtained from the United States, Italy and Spain. From T cells, B-cell-depleted T cells, or PBMCs came the material, which was cDNA or gDNA.

Per the study methods: Counts of nucleated cells, estimated from reference gene primer amplification, were obtained. The data were produced by immunoSEQ multiplex PCR, yet TCRdb's version contains in-frame clones alone and is incomplete. The D gene and trimming were derived from the DNA, and the V and J assignments and clone size from that table. The sample has tens of thousands of clones; roughly 86% are singletons. V dropped 5 bases and J dropped 4; count of bases not matched to a gene: 10. This CDR3 is built from 16 residues. In germline, CDR1 is MDHEN, CDR2 SYDVKM. Sequencing was carried out using peripheral blood. The clonotype comes from a man aged 70-80 years with acute or convalescent COVID-19. This chain links TRBV28 with TRBJ2-1, with 8 positions matching TRBD2. Here the CDR3 reads CASSIGGAGNYNEQFF. The CDR3 nucleotides read TGTGCCAGCAGTATCGGGGGGGCCGGTAATTACAATGAGCAGTTCTTC.